This is a list of T cell receptor beta chains from one sample in a study of neurological immune-mediated disorders. TCRdb independently ran MiXCR on the 5' RACE reads; one entry per CDR3 protein. The table has around 83,000 distinct CDR3 sequences, roughly 14% seen once. Sample: PBMCs. Every receptor here comes from a woman aged 50 to 60 in good health. Each CDR3 is given with its conserved first and last residue. The D gene is left open where the match is weak. Rows give clone size only sometimes, using once, few, many, or a class for an expanded clone.

CDR3	DNA	V	D	J	size
CASSPGGGRNYGYTF	TGTGCCAGCAGTCCTGGGGGGGGGCGAAACTATGGCTACACCTTC	TRBV7-2	.	TRBJ1-2	many
CSVLTGSSYEQYF	TGCAGCGTCCTGACGGGGAGCTCCTACGAGCAGTACTTC	TRBV29-1	.	TRBJ2-7	many
CASSWDRGDYCYTF	TGTGCCAGCAGTTGGGACAGGGGTGACTATTGCTACACCTTC	TRBV6-6	TRBD1	TRBJ1-2	.
CASKRAASGHNEQFF	TGTGCCAGCAAAAGGGCGGCTAGCGGCCACAATGAGCAGTTCTTC	TRBV6-2/TRBV6-3	TRBD2	TRBJ2-1	many
CATRSRDTNAKLFF	TGTGCCACCCGATCCCGGGACACAAATGCGAAACTGTTTTTT	TRBV10-3	.	TRBJ1-4	.
CASSVDPDSSYGYTF	TGTGCCAGCAGCGTAGACCCGGACAGTTCATATGGCTACACCTTC	TRBV9	.	TRBJ1-2	many
CASSYGGHGPGYTF	TGTGCCAGCAGTTATGGGGGACATGGGCCCGGCTACACCTTC	TRBV28	.	TRBJ1-2	many
CASSLRQGYEQYF	TGTGCCAGCAGCTTAAGGCAGGGGTACGAGCAGTACTTC	TRBV7-3	.	TRBJ2-7	many
CASSLRDPVQETQYF	TGTGCCAGCAGTCTAAGGGACCCAGTCCAAGAGACCCAGTACTTC	TRBV28	.	TRBJ2-5	many
CASSFRISDTQYF	TGTGCCAGCAGTTTCAGGATTTCAGATACGCAGTATTTT	TRBV28	.	TRBJ2-3	many
CASSFGQALGEPQHF	TGCGCCAGCAGCTTCGGACAGGCCCTAGGAGAGCCCCAGCATTTT	TRBV5-1	TRBD1	TRBJ1-5	many
CAWRVGGTGELFF	TGTGCCTGGAGAGTCGGGGGCACCGGGGAGCTGTTTTTT	TRBV30	.	TRBJ2-2	.
CASSFGVTDTGELFF	TGCGCCAGCAGCTTTGGGGTGACGGACACCGGGGAGCTGTTTTTT	TRBV5-1	.	TRBJ2-2	many
CASSPKTAYYEQYF	TGTGCCAGCAGTCCCAAGACAGCGTACTACGAGCAGTACTTC	TRBV28	.	TRBJ2-7	many